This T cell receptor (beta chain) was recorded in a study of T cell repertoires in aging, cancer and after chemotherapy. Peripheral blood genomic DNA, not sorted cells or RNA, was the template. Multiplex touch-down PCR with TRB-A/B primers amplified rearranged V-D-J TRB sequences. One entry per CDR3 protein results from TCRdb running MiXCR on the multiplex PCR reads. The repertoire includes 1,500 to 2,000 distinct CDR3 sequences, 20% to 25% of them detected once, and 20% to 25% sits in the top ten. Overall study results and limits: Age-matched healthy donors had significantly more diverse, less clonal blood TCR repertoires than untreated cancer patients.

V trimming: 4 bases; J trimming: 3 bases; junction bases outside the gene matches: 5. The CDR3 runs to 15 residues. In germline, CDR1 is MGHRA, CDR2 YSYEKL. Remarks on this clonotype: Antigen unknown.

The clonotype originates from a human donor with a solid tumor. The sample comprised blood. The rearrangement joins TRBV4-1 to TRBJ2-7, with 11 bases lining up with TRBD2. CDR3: CASSPLTSGGYEQYF. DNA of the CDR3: TGCGCCAGCAGCCCCCTTACTAGCGGGGGCTACGAGCAGTACTTC.